The 32 T cell receptor beta chains in this list originate from one sample, sequenced in a study of breast tumors, draining lymph nodes, adjacent tissues. TCRdb re-derived calls from the multiplex PCR reads in MiXCR, one entry per CDR3 protein. This repertoire shows about 270,000 distinct CDR3 sequences, roughly 31% found once; its top ten account for under 1.2%. Samples came from axillary lymph nodes draining the breast cancer. Sequencing was performed on axillary lymph node tissue. Receptors originate from a female donor with breast cancer. Some clones in this sample may be carry-over from other donors' samples.

This clonotype has a count of ten or more. J is TRBJ1-5 and V is TRBV19; no definite D call. Germline-derived CDR1 and CDR2 are LNHDA and SQIVND (reference sequence). V gave up 6 bases and J gave up 4 bases, with 13 bases separating them. The CDR3 is 14 residues long. In nucleotides, the CDR3 is TGTGCCAGTAGACCGCAAGCCGGAAATCAGCCCCAGCATTTT. This codes for CASRPQAGNQPQHF.

In this sample, this clonotype turned up many times. The gene calls are TRBV10-3 and TRBJ2-1; no clear D. Germline CDR1 ENHRY, CDR2 SYGVKD. The V gene lost 6 bases and the J gene lost 0 bases, with 15 bases spanning the gap. The length of the CDR3 is 16 residues. Here the CDR3 DNA reads TGTGCCATCAGAGTTAAGTCTGGCGGCTCCTACAATGAGCAGTTCTTC. It specifies CAIRVKSGGSYNEQFF.

Concerning this clonotype itself: In this CDR3 the conserved last residue, phenylalanine or tryptophan, is missing, so a read error is likely. Here the CDR3 reads CASSQASRSREQYL. CDR3 DNA sequence: TGTGCCAGCAGCCAAGCTTCAAGGTCCCGCGAGCAGTACCTC. The V call is TRBV7-3, the J call TRBJ2-7; D uncertain. There are 14 residues in the CDR3. Germline loops: CDR1 SGHTA, CDR2 FQGTGA. V lost 5 bases and J lost 6, with 17 bases in between.

This clonotype was counted between two and nine times. Being one base from a much bigger clone, this may be a read error. The rearrangement uses TRBV7-9 and TRBJ2-7; maybe TRBD2 (6 bases). The CDR3 is 15 residues long. Germline V gives CDR1 SEHNR, CDR2 FQNEAQ (reference sequence). CDR3 DNA: TGTGCCAGCAGCTCCTACTCAGCCGGAGGGTACGAGCAGCACTTC. Its translation is CASSSYSAGGYEQHF.

The J gene is TRBJ2-4, the V gene TRBV11-2; D tentatively reads TRBD1 or TRBD2 (6 bases each). Trimming shortened V by 5 bases and J by 2 bases, and 10 bases separated the two germline ends. Germline V gene lookup returns CDR1 SGHAT and CDR2 FQNNGV. The length of the CDR3 is 14 residues. The CDR3 here is CASSRGDTKNIQYF. The CDR3 DNA follows: TGTGCCAGCAGCCGCGGGGACACCAAAAACATTCAGTACTTC.

V usage is TRBV28 and J usage is TRBJ1-5; 7 nucleotides agree with TRBD1. Looked up from germline, CDR1 is MDHEN and CDR2 is SYDVKM. The CDR3 covers 15 residues. With 10 bases clipped from V and 5 bases from J, the junction kept 14 bases outside the gene matches. CDR3 region: CATTYPRGGDQPQHF. CDR3 in DNA: TGTGCCACCACCTATCCCAGGGGGGGCGATCAGCCCCAGCATTTT.

This clonotype was recorded a few times. This sequence may be a read error, since a much larger clone differs from it by one base. The rearrangement links TRBV9 to TRBJ2-7, with D possibly matching TRBD2 (5 bases). Germline-derived CDR1 and CDR2 are SGDLS and YYNGEE. This CDR3 comprises 14 residues. The CDR3: CASSDRPGYSEQSF. The DNA of the CDR3 is TGTGCCAGCAGCGATAGGCCGGGATACTCCGAGCAGTCCTTC.

At least ten counts were recorded for this clonotype. This chain's CDR3 is CASNKYPGTASTYEQYF. The CDR3, as DNA: TGTGCCAGCAACAAGTACCCTGGCACAGCCTCAACCTACGAGCAGTACTTC. The chain combines TRBV7-8 with TRBJ2-7, with no clear D. V shed 7 bases and J shed 2 bases, with 24 bases lying between them. Germline V gene lookup returns CDR1 SGHVS and CDR2 FQNEAQ. CDR3 length equals 17 residues.

This clonotype was counted many times. The rearrangement uses TRBV27 and TRBJ1-2; no clear D gene. This CDR3 spans 13 amino acids. V was cut by 0 bases and J by 4 bases, with 6 bases left in between. Germline-derived CDR1 and CDR2 are MNHEY and SMNVEV (reference sequence). The CDR3 nucleotides are TGTGCCAGCAGTTTATCGTCAGCCTATGGCTACACCTTC. Translating it yields CASSLSSAYGYTF.

This clonotype was seen only a few times. Since a much larger clone is just one base distant, this may be a read error. The chain recombines TRBV12-5 with TRBJ1-5; no firm D call. The germline V gene encodes CDR1 LGHNT and CDR2 FRNRAP. Trimming took 3 bases from V and 6 from J, leaving 3 bases between them. This CDR3 is 11 amino acids long. This CDR3 reads CASGFGQPQHF. CDR3 bases: TGTGCTAGTGGTTTCGGTCAGCCCCAGCATTTT.

This clonotype was detected a few times. A read error may be the cause here, since a much bigger clone is one base away. The V and J genes are TRBV7-8 and TRBJ1-2, with 7 bases fitting TRBD1. Looked up from germline, CDR1 is SGHVS and CDR2 is FQNEAQ. The CDR3 loop spans 15 amino acids. The CDR3 loop is CASSSPPTTGHGYPF. CDR3 in DNA: TGTGCCAGCAGCTCCCCCCCCACGACAGGGCACGGCTACCCCTTC.

Comments on this clonotype: The CDR3 carries no conserved terminal phenylalanine or tryptophan, so it likely arises from a read error. This chain connects TRBV30 to TRBJ1-2, with D perhaps matching TRBD1 (6 bases). The germline CDR1 and CDR2 sequences are GTSNPN and SVGIG (reference sequence). Trimming removed 0 bases from V and 7 bases from J, with 6 bases in between. The length of the CDR3 is 11 residues. CDR3 in DNA: TGTGCCTGGAGTGTAGGGGGTGGCTACACCTCC. This gives the protein CAWSVGGGYTS.

Many counts were recorded for this clonotype. The chain couples TRBV4-1 to TRBJ2-3; D remains unclear. The CDR3 runs to 15 residues. The ends were cut back, 0 bases at V and 8 bases at J, with 15 bases in the middle. Germline loops: CDR1 MGHRA, CDR2 YSYEKL. The CDR3, as DNA: TGCGCCAGCAGCCAAGATATATGGTCTGCAGGTACGCAGTATTTT. The encoded protein is CASSQDIWSAGTQYF.

V and J are TRBV6-2 or TRBV6-3 and TRBJ2-1; 9 bases fit TRBD2. V was clipped by 5 bases and J by 5 bases; unmatched bases: 13. Germline V gene data show CDR1 as MNHEY and CDR2 as SVGEGT. The CDR3 consists of 17 residues. The CDR3 DNA reads as TGTGCCAGCAGTCCCTTTACCAAGACTAGCGGCCACAATGAGCAGTTCTTC. As protein: CASSPFTKTSGHNEQFF.

This chain links TRBV7-3 with TRBJ1-6; 8 bases are shared with TRBD1. V trimming: 3 bases; J trimming: 11 bases; junction bases outside the gene matches: 9. The CDR3 runs 15 residues. Germline V gene data show CDR1 as SGHTA and CDR2 as FQGTGA. The CDR3 reads CASSFSGQGEAPLHF. In DNA, the CDR3 is TGTGCCAGCAGCTTTTCTGGACAGGGTGAGGCACCCCTCCACTTT.

This clonotype was seen ten or more times. The V gene is TRBV2, the J gene TRBJ1-2, with 9 bases aligning to TRBD1. CDR3 size: 15 residues. With 5 bases clipped from V and 0 bases from J, the junction kept 4 bases outside the gene matches. Germline CDR1 and CDR2: SNHLY and FYNNEI. CDR3 nucleotides: TGTGCCAGCAGTCCCGGGACAGGGTCTAACTATGGCTACACCTTC. Encoded protein: CASSPGTGSNYGYTF.

The chain is built from TRBV7-9 and TRBJ1-5, with D unresolved. This CDR3 is 15 amino acids long. Trimming cost V 5 bases and J 7 bases, with 18 bases left between them. From germline, CDR1 is SEHNR and CDR2 FQNEAQ (reference sequence). CDR3 coding DNA: TGTGCCAGCAGCCGACCGTCCCCCTACGAGCAGCCCCAGCATTTT. It translates to CASSRPSPYEQPQHF.

This clonotype showed up just a few times. A much larger clone sits a single nucleotide away, making a read error possible. The V gene is TRBV20-1, the J gene TRBJ1-5, with 9 bases identical to TRBD1. From germline, CDR1 is DFQATT and CDR2 SNEGSKA (reference sequence). This CDR3 has 15 amino acids. Germline trimming cut 2 bases from V and 6 bases from J; bases unmatched to any gene: 8. The CDR3 DNA is TGCAGTGCTAGACCGGGACAGGGTTTCACTCAGCCCCAGCATTTT. Residues: CSARPGQGFTQPQHF.

About this clonotype itself: Here the CDR3 omits its conserved ending phenylalanine or tryptophan, so a read error is the likely source. CDR3 in DNA: TGCGCCAGCAGCCAAGGGGGCCCCAATGAAAAACTGTTTTCT. This translates into CASSQGGPNEKLFS. V usage is TRBV5-1 and J usage is TRBJ1-4, with 7 bases identical to TRBD1. Trimming at V came to 4 bases and at J to 5 bases, leaving 5 bases not matched to a gene. The CDR3 length is 14 residues. In germline, CDR1 is SGHRS, CDR2 YFSETQ.

This clonotype has ten or more counts. The V call is TRBV7-9, the J call TRBJ1-2; 9 nucleotides align to TRBD1. In germline, CDR1 is SEHNR, CDR2 FQNEAQ (reference sequence). Trimming took 0 bases from V and 8 from J; bases not matched to a gene: 7. The length of the CDR3 is 15 residues. CDR3 DNA: TGTGCCAGCAGCTTAGCCGCGGCGGGACAGGGCGGCTACACCTTC. Translating it yields CASSLAAAGQGGYTF.

This clonotype was seen many times. J is TRBJ2-5 and V is TRBV12-3 or TRBV12-4; the match to TRBD2 covers 11 bases. The ends lost 2 bases at V and 5 bases at J; junction bases unmatched: 7. The CDR3 consists of 16 residues. The CDR3 nucleotides are TGTGCCAGCAGTTTATTACTAGCGGGAGTTGGTGAGACCCAGTACTTC. It translates to CASSLLLAGVGETQYF.

This clonotype was recorded many times. This chain joins TRBV7-9 and TRBJ2-1; D gene unclear. The germline gives CDR1 SEHNR, CDR2 FQNEAQ (reference sequence). This CDR3 has 12 amino acids. V was pared by 5 bases and J by 5 bases, with 7 bases between. The CDR3 reads CASSEIHNEQFF. DNA of the CDR3: TGTGCCAGCAGCGAGATACACAATGAGCAGTTCTTC.

The chain carries TRBV7-3 and TRBJ2-7; 11 nucleotides align to TRBD2. This CDR3 region has 14 residues. Germline V gene sequence: CDR1 SGHTA, CDR2 FQGTGA. Trimming removed 8 bases from V and 2 bases from J; junction bases left unmatched: 5. This chain's CDR3 is CASQTSGSPYEQYF. The DNA of the CDR3 is TGTGCCAGCCAAACTAGCGGGAGTCCCTACGAGCAGTACTTC.

This clonotype showed up many times. The genes are TRBV6-6 and TRBJ2-7; D is ambiguous. CDR1 and CDR2 from the germline V gene are MNHNY and SVGAGI (reference sequence). CDR3 length equals 13 residues. V was cut by 4 bases and J by 3 bases, with 10 bases left in between. The CDR3 coding sequence is TGTGCCAGCAGTTTCTGGCAGAGCTACGAGCAGTACTTC. It specifies CASSFWQSYEQYF.

At least ten counts were recorded for this clonotype. The chain is built from TRBV5-6 and TRBJ2-2; 8 positions match TRBD2. The germline gives CDR1 SGHDT, CDR2 YYEEEE. The CDR3 contains 18 residues. With 0 bases clipped from V and 1 base from J, the junction kept 8 bases outside the gene matches. In DNA form, the CDR3 reads TGTGCCAGCAGCTTGGACCTAACTAGCGGCCAGAACACCGGGGAGCTGTTTTTT. This gives the protein CASSLDLTSGQNTGELFF.

The gene calls are TRBV24-1 and TRBJ2-1; D might be TRBD1 or TRBD2, each matching 6 bases. This CDR3 has 15 amino acids. Per the germline V gene, CDR1 is KGHDR and CDR2 is SFDVKD. Trimming cost V 6 bases and J 13 bases, with 24 bases left between them. Written as DNA, the CDR3 is TGTGCCACCAGTCTACCCGGGTCGGGGGCTGGTGAACAGTTCTTC. Residues: CATSLPGSGAGEQFF.

Many counts were recorded for this clonotype. This chain links TRBV2 with TRBJ2-7; D remains ambiguous. Germline V gene data show CDR1 as SNHLY and CDR2 as FYNNEI. Deletions cut 2 bases from V and 2 bases from J, with 7 bases between. CDR3 length equals 13 residues. CDR3 in amino acids: CASSEPDPYEQYF. In DNA form, the CDR3 reads TGTGCCAGCAGTGAACCCGACCCCTACGAGCAGTACTTC. The full variable domain, its missing parts supplied by reference TRBV2 and TRBJ2-7, is EPEVTQTPSHQVTQMGQEVILRCVPISNHLYFYWYRQILGQKVEFLVSFYNNEISEKSEIFDDQFSVERPDGSNFTLKIRSTKLEDSAMYFCASSEPDPYEQYFGPGTRLTVT.

With respect to this clonotype: A much larger clone lies a single base off, so this may be a read error. This chain uses TRBV28 with TRBJ2-5; D unclear. Germline CDR1 is MDHEN and CDR2 is SYDVKM. V dropped 5 bases and J dropped 7 bases, with 8 bases sitting between them. This CDR3 spans 11 amino acids. CDR3 bases: TGTGCCAGCAGTCCCCGAGGGACCCAGTACTTC. Residues: CASSPRGTQYF.

The sample holds a few counts of this clonotype. Since a much larger clone is just one base distant, this may be a read error. This chain connects TRBV11-2 to TRBJ2-7, with D maybe TRBD2 (5 bases). CDR3 length: 12 residues. CDR1 and CDR2 (germline): SGHAT, FQNNGV. CDR3 amino acids: CASSFSGYERYF. The CDR3 region has the DNA TGTGCCAGCAGCTTTTCGGGATACGAGCGGTACTTC.

This clonotype has a count of ten or more. The chain joins TRBV5-1 to TRBJ2-3, with D unresolved. Per the germline V gene, CDR1 is SGHRS and CDR2 is YFSETQ. The V end was cut by 8 bases, the J end by 1 base, with 14 bases between. The CDR3 is 14 amino acids. DNA for the CDR3: TGCGCCAGTGCCGCTTCGGCTGGCACAGATACGCAGTATTTT. Protein sequence: CASAASAGTDTQYF.

Concerning this clonotype itself: A much larger clone is a single base away; this may be a read error. The chain uses TRBV2 and TRBJ2-7, with D possibly being TRBD1 (6 bases). Looked up from germline, CDR1 is SNHLY and CDR2 is FYNNEI. The CDR3 has 12 residues. The CDR3 nucleotides are TGTGCCAGCAGAGGACAGACCTACGGGCAGTACTTC. It is translated as CASRGQTYGQYF.

As to this clonotype: Because it lacks the conserved phenylalanine or tryptophan at the end, this CDR3 is likely a read error. The DNA is left out, because the CDR3 cannot be placed on it with certainty; the CDR3 is given as TCRdb lists it. The chain uses TRBV9 and TRBJ2-1. 13 amino acids form the CDR3, both terminal residues included. Germline V lookup: CDR1 SGDLS, CDR2 YYNGEE. This chain's CDR3 is CASSVEVGLPPFS.